What follows are 12 T cell receptor beta chains derived from one specimen sequenced in a study of Ad26.COV2.S vaccination and SARS-CoV-2 variants. Sequenced by immunoSEQ multiplex PCR; TCRdb stores in-frame clones only, minus some. The sample has more than 300,000 clones; 86% are singletons. Treatment: about 20 received Ad26.COV2.S at low or high dose, single or two shots; a few received placebo; per-sample allocation not given. Sampling was performed 63 days after the first vaccine or placebo injection. Sample: peripheral blood, taken in a trial of Ad26.COV2.S vaccine versus placebo. These TCRs come from a person aged 18 to 59 who received the Ad26.COV2.S COVID-19 vaccine or a placebo.

The genes are TRBV10-1 and TRBJ2-3, with 7 bases matching TRBD1. The junction had 10 bases not matched to a gene; V was cut back by 6 bases and J by 4 bases. The CDR3 length is 15 residues. Germline V gene data show CDR1 as WNHNN and CDR2 as SYGVQD (reference sequence). CDR3 DNA sequence: TGCGCCAGCAGCCCGATTTGGGACAGCGCAGATACGCAGTATTTT. Its translation: CASSPIWDSADTQYF.

This clone has only a few counts. As DNA, the CDR3 is TGTGCCAGCAGCAGGGGACTCCGGGGCTACGAGCAGTACTTC. It encodes CASSRGLRGYEQYF. The chain has TRBV5-5 and TRBJ2-7; D might be TRBD2 (6 bases). Per the germline V gene, CDR1 is SGHKS and CDR2 is YYEKEE (reference sequence). The CDR3 is 14 residues long. V was trimmed by 4 bases and J by 3 bases, leaving 14 bases between them.

The chain uses TRBV5-1 and TRBJ1-2, with 8 bases matching TRBD1. V was pared by 7 bases and J by 1 base, with 6 bases of the junction left unmatched. This CDR3 comprises 14 residues. Germline CDR1 and CDR2: SGHRS and YFSETQ. CDR3 sequence: CASRQGSDNYGYTF. CDR3 in DNA: TGCGCCAGCCGACAGGGGTCAGATAACTATGGCTACACCTTC.

This chain uses TRBV9 with TRBJ1-2; 9 bases line up with TRBD1. The CDR3 has 15 residues. Losses at the gene ends were 0 bases for V and 4 bases for J; bases not matched to a gene: 4. CDR1 SGDLS and CDR2 YYNGEE come from the germline V gene. The CDR3 DNA follows: TGTGCCAGCAGCGTAGAACAGGGGGCTGTCTATGGCTACACCTTC. This translates into CASSVEQGAVYGYTF.

The chain carries TRBV20-1 and TRBJ1-1; D remains unclear. The CDR3 spans 10 residues. V shed 3 bases and J shed 10 bases, with 9 bases lying between them. Per germline, CDR1 DFQATT and CDR2 SNEGSKA (reference sequence). CDR3 protein: CSASEVVAFF. For the CDR3, the DNA is TGCAGTGCTAGTGAAGTGGTAGCTTTCTTT.

The rearrangement joins TRBV7-2 to TRBJ1-6; 7 bases are a match to TRBD1. J was trimmed by 0 bases and V by 4 bases; bases with no gene match: 12. The CDR3 contains 19 residues. The germline V gene encodes CDR1 SGHTA and CDR2 FQGNSA. CDR3 loop: CASSSTGQRTSSYNSPLHF. The CDR3 DNA reads as TGTGCCAGCAGCTCCACGGGACAGAGAACCAGCTCCTATAATTCACCCCTCCACTTT. The whole variable domain, filled in from reference TRBV7-2 and TRBJ1-6, reads GAGVSQSPSNKVTEKGKDVELRCDPISGHTALYWYRQSLGQGLEFLIYFQGNSAPDKSGLPSDRFSAERTGGSVSTLTIQRTQQEDSAVYLCASSSTGQRTSSYNSPLHFGNGTRLTVT.

This clone appeared once. The genes are TRBV6-6 and TRBJ1-1; 10 bases match TRBD1. The CDR3 consists of 17 residues. Germline assignment: CDR1 MNHNY and CDR2 SVGAGI (reference sequence). V dropped 5 bases and J dropped 3; count of bases not matched to a gene: 12. In DNA, the CDR3 is TGTGCCAGCAGTGGATCCGGGACAGGGGAAGGGGACACTGAAGCTTTCTTT. Protein sequence: CASSGSGTGEGDTEAFF.

V is TRBV19 and J is TRBJ2-2; weak D call: TRBD2 (6 bases). Trimming took 9 bases from V and 7 from J, leaving 18 bases between them. Per the germline V gene, CDR1 is LNHDA and CDR2 is SQIVND (reference sequence). The CDR3 contains 14 residues. CDR3 in amino acids: CASSTEAGFGELFF. The CDR3, as DNA: TGTGCCAGCTCCACGGAGGCGGGGTTCGGGGAGCTGTTTTTT. The full variable domain, completed using reference TRBV19 and TRBJ2-2, is DGGITQSPKYLFRKEGQNVTLSCEQNLNHDAMYWYRQDPGQGLRLIYYSQIVNDFQKGDIAEGYSVSREKKESFPLTVTSAQKNPTAFYLCASSTEAGFGELFFGEGSRLTVL.

V is TRBV7-9 and J is TRBJ2-3, with 16 bases matching TRBD2. Germline CDR1 SEHNR, CDR2 FQNEAQ (reference sequence). The trim removed 5 bases at V and 3 bases at J, leaving 2 bases unmatched. CDR3 length: 16 residues. The DNA of the CDR3 is TGTGCCAGCAGCCCGGGACTAGCGGGAGGGACAGATACGCAGTATTTT. It is translated as CASSPGLAGGTDTQYF.

This clone showed up just a few times. The sample holds other DNA sequences that translate to the same CDR3. The J gene is TRBJ1-2, the V gene TRBV12-5, with D unresolved. Germline lookup yields CDR1 LGHNT and CDR2 FRNRAP. The V gene lost 1 base and the J gene lost 2 bases, with 5 bases spanning the gap. The CDR3 is made up of 13 amino acids. The CDR3, as DNA: TGTGCTAGTGGTTTGGGAGCGAACTATGGCTACACCTTC. Amino acids: CASGLGANYGYTF. Combining the CDR3 with reference TRBV12-5 and TRBJ1-2 gives the whole variable domain DARVTQTPRHKVTEMGQEVTMRCQPILGHNTVFWYRQTMMQGLELLAYFRNRAPLDDSGMPKDRFSAEMPDATLATLKIQPSEPRDSAVYFCASGLGANYGYTFGSGTRLTVV.

The rearrangement uses TRBV6-2 or TRBV6-3 and TRBJ1-1; unclear D gene. Germline CDR1 reads MNHEY; CDR2 reads SVGEGT. V was trimmed by 5 bases and J by 6 bases, leaving 16 bases between them. The CDR3 consists of 14 residues. CDR3 DNA: TGTGCCAGCAGTCCACAGCCCTCCATCGCTGAAGCTTTCTTT. Protein sequence: CASSPQPSIAEAFF.

The chain joins TRBV14 to TRBJ2-7, with TRBD1 identical over 9 bases. CDR3 length: 16 residues. In germline, CDR1 is SGHDN, CDR2 FVKESK. The ends lost 1 base at V and 3 bases at J; junction bases unmatched: 7. CDR3 nucleotides: TGTGCCAGCAGCCAAGGAGTTTGGACAGGGGACTACGAGCAGTACTTC. Translating gives CASSQGVWTGDYEQYF.